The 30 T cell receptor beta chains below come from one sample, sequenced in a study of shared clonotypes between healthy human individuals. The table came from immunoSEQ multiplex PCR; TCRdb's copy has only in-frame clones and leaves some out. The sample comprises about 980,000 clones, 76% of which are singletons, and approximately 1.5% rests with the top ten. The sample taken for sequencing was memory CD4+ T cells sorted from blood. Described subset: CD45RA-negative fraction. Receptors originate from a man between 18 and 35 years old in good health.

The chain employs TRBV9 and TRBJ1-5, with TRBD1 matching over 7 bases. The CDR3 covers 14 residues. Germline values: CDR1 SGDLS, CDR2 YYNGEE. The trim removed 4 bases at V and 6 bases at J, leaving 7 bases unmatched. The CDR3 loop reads CASSPRQGGQPQHF. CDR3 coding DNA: TGTGCCAGCAGCCCTCGACAGGGTGGTCAGCCCCAGCATTTT.

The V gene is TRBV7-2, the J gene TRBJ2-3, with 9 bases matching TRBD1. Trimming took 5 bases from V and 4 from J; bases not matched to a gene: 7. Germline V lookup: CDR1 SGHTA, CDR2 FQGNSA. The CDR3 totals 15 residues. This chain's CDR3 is CASSTRQGEADTQYF. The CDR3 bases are TGTGCCAGCAGCACTCGACAGGGGGAGGCAGATACGCAGTATTTT.

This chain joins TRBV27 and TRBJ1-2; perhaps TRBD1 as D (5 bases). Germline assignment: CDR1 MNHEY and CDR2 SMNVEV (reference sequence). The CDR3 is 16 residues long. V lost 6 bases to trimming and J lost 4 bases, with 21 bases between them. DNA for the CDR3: TGTGCCAGCAGCCCGGGCGGGGCAGGGTTAGGCTATGGCTACACCTTC. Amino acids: CASSPGGAGLGYGYTF.

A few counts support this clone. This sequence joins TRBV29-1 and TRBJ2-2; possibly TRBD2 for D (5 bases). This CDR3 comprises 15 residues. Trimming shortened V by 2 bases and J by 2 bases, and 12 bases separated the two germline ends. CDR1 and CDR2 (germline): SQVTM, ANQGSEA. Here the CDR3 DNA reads TGCAGCGTTGAACTTGGACTGCAAAACACCGGGGAGCTGTTTTTT. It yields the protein CSVELGLQNTGELFF.

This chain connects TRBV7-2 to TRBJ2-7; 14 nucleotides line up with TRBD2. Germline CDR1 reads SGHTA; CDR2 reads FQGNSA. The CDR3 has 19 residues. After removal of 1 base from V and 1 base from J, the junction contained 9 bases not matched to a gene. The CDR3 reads CASSLGGLAGVRGSYEQYF. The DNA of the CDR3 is TGTGCCAGCAGCTTAGGGGGACTAGCGGGAGTTAGGGGATCCTACGAGCAGTACTTC.

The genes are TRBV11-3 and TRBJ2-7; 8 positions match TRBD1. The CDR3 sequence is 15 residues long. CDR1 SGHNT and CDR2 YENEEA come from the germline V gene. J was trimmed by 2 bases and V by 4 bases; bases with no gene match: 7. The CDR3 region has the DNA TGTGCCAGCAGCTCCGGGACAGGCGTCCCCTACGAGCAGTACTTC. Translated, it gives CASSSGTGVPYEQYF.

DNA for the CDR3: TGCGCCAGCACCTGGCGAGAGCGGGGCACAGATACGCAGTATTTT. Encoded protein: CASTWRERGTDTQYF. This chain connects TRBV5-1 to TRBJ2-3, with a possible D match to TRBD2 (6 bases). The CDR3 spans 15 residues. The ends were cut back, 6 bases at V and 1 base at J, with 15 bases in the middle. Germline V gene data show CDR1 as SGHRS and CDR2 as YFSETQ.

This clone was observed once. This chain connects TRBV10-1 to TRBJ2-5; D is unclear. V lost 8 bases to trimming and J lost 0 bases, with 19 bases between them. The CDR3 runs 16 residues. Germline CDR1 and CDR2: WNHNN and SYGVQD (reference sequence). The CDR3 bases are TGCGCCAGCCAAGTAAGGCAGGACCTGTACCAAGAGACCCAGTACTTC. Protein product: CASQVRQDLYQETQYF.

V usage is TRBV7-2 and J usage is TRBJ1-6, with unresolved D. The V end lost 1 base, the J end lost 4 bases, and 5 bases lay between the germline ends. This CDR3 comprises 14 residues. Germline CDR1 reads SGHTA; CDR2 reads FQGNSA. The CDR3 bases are TGTGCCAGCAGCTTAGAGAAGTATAATTCACCCCTCCACTTT. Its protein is CASSLEKYNSPLHF.

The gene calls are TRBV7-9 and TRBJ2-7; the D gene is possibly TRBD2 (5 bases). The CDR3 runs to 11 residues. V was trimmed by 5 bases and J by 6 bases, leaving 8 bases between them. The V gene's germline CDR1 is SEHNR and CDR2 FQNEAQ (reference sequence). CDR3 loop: CASSPGLEQYF. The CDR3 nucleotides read TGTGCCAGCAGCCCCGGACTCGAGCAGTACTTC.

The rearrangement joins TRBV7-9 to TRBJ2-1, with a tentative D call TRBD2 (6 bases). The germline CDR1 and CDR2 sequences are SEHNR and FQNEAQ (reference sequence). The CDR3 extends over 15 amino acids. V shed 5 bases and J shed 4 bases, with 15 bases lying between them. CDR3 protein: CASSASLAGYNEQFF. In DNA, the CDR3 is TGTGCCAGCAGCGCCTCACTAGCAGGATACAATGAGCAGTTCTTC.

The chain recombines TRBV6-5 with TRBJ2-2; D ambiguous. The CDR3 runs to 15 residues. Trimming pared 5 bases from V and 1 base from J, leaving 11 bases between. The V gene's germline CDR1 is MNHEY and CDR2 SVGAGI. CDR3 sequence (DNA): TGTGCCAGCAGTAATCTCCAACAGAACACCGGGGAGCTGTTTTTT. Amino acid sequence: CASSNLQQNTGELFF.

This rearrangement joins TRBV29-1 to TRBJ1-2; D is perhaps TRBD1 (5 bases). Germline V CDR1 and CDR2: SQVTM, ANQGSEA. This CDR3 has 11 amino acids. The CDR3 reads CTGLAPDGYTF. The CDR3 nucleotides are TGCACGGGACTGGCCCCGGACGGCTACACCTTC.

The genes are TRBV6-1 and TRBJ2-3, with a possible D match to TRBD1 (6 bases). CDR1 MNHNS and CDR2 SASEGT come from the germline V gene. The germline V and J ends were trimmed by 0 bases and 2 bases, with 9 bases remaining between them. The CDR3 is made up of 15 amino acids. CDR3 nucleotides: TGTGCCAGCAGTGAAGCAAGGGGGAACACAGATACGCAGTATTTT. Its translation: CASSEARGNTDTQYF.

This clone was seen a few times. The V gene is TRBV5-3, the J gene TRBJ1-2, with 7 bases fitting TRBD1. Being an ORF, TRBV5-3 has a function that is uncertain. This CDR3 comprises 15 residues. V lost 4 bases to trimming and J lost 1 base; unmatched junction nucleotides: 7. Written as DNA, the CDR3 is TGTGCCAGAAGCCTAGTGGGACAGATTAACTATGGCTACACCTTC. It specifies CARSLVGQINYGYTF.

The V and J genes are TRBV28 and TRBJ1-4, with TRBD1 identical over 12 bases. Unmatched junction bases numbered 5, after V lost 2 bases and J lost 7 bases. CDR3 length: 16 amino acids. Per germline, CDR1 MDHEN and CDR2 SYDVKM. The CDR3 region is CASSLPGTGGFEKLFF. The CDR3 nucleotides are TGTGCCAGCAGTTTACCCGGGACAGGGGGCTTTGAAAAACTGTTTTTT.

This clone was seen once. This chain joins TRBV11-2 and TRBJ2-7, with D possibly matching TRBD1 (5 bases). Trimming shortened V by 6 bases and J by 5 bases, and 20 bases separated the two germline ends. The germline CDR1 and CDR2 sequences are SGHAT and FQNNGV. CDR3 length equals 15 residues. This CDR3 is CASRPTWGDVNEQYF. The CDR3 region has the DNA TGTGCCAGCAGGCCTACGTGGGGCGACGTAAACGAGCAGTACTTC. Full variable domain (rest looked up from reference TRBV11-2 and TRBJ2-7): EAGVAQSPRYKIIEKRQSVAFWCNPISGHATLYWYQQILGQGPKLLIQFQNNGVVDDSQLPKDRFSAERLKGVDSTLKIQPAKLEDSAVYLCASRPTWGDVNEQYFGPGTRLTVT.

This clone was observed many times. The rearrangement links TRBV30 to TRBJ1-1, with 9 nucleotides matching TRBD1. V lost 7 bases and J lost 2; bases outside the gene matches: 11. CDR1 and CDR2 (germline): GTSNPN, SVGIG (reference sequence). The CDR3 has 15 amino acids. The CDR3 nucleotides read TGTGCCTCAGGGACAACAGGGGGCAAAAACACTGAAGCTTTCTTT. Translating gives CASGTTGGKNTEAFF.

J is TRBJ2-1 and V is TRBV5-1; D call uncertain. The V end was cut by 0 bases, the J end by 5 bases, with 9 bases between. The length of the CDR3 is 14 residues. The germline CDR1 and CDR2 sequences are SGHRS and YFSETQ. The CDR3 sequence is CASSLAADNNEQFF. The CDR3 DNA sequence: TGCGCCAGCAGCTTGGCTGCCGATAACAATGAGCAGTTCTTC. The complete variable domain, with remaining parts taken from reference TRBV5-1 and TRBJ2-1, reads KAGVTQTPRYLIKTRGQQVTLSCSPISGHRSVSWYQQTPGQGLQFLFEYFSETQRNKGNFPGRFSGRQFSNSRSEMNVSTLELGDSALYLCASSLAADNNEQFFGPGTRLTVL.

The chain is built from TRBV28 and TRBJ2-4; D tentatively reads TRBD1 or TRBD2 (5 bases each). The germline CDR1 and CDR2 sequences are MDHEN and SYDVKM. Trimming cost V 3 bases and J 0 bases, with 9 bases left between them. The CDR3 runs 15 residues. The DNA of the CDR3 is TGTGCCAGCAGTTTTGGGACCATAGCCAAAAACATTCAGTACTTC. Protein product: CASSFGTIAKNIQYF.

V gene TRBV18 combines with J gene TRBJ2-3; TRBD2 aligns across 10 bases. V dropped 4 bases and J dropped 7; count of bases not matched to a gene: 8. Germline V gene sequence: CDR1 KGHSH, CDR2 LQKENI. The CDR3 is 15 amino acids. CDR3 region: CASSLGLAEKNTQYF. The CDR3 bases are TGTGCCAGCTCACTAGGACTAGCGGAGAAAAATACGCAGTATTTT. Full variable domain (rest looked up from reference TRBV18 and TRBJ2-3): NAGVMQNPRHLVRRRGQEARLRCSPMKGHSHVYWYRQLPEEGLKFMVYLQKENIIDESGMPKERFSAEFPKEGPSILRIQQVVRGDSAAYFCASSLGLAEKNTQYFGPGTRLTVL.

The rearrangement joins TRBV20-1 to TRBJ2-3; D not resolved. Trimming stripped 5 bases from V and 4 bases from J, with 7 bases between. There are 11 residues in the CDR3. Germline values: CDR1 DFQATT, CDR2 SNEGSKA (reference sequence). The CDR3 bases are TGCAGTGCTGCCCTAGCAGATACGCAGTATTTT. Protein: CSAALADTQYF.

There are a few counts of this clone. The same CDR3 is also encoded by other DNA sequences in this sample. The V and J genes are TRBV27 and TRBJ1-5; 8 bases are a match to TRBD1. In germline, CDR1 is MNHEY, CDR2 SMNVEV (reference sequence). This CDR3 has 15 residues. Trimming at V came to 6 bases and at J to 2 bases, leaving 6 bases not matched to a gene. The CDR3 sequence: CASRSGTGGNQPQHF. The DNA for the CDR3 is TGTGCCAGCAGGTCTGGGACAGGCGGCAATCAGCCCCAGCATTTT.

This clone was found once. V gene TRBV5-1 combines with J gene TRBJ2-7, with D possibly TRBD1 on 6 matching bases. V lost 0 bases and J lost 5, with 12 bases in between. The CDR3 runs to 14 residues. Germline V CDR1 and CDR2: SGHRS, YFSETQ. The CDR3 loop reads CASSLDQGTNEQYF. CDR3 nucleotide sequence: TGCGCCAGCAGCTTGGACCAGGGGACCAACGAGCAGTACTTC.

CDR3 in amino acids: CASSLGVGHEQFF. The DNA of the CDR3 is TGTGCCAGCAGCTTAGGGGTGGGCCATGAGCAGTTCTTC. The V and J genes are TRBV7-9 and TRBJ2-1; D is undetermined. Germline V gene lookup returns CDR1 SEHNR and CDR2 FQNEAQ (reference sequence). The V end was cut by 1 base, the J end by 8 bases, with 9 bases between. The CDR3 loop spans 13 amino acids.

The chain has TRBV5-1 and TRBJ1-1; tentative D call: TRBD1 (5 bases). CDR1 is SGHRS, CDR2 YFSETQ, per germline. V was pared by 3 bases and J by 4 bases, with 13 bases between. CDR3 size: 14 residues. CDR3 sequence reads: CASSWGTAGTEAFF. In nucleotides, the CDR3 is TGCGCCAGCAGCTGGGGGACTGCGGGCACTGAAGCTTTCTTT.

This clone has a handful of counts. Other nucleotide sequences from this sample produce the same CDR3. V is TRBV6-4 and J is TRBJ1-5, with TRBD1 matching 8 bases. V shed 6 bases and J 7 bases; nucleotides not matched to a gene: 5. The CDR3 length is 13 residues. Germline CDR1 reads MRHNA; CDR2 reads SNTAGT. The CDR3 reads CASSENRGQPQHF. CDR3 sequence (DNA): TGTGCCAGCAGCGAAAACAGGGGGCAGCCCCAGCATTTT.

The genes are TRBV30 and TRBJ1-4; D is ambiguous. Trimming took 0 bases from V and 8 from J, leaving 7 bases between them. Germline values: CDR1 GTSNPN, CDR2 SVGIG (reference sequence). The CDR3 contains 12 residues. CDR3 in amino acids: CAWSVIGEKLFF. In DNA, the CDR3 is TGTGCCTGGAGTGTTATTGGGGAAAAACTGTTTTTT.

CDR3 region: CAWSVRNNEKLFF. The CDR3 DNA reads TGTGCCTGGAGTGTACGTAACAATGAAAAACTGTTTTTT. The chain uses TRBV30 and TRBJ1-4; D is unclear. This CDR3 comprises 13 residues. Trimming took 0 bases from V and 5 from J, leaving 7 bases between them. Germline V lookup: CDR1 GTSNPN, CDR2 SVGIG (reference sequence).

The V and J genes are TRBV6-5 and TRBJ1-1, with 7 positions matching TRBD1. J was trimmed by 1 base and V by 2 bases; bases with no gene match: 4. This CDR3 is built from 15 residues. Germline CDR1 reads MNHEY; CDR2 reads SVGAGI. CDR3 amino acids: CASSYGNRGNTEAFF. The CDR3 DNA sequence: TGTGCCAGCAGTTACGGAAACAGGGGGAACACTGAAGCTTTCTTT.